These 10 T cell receptor beta chains share one sample of origin, sequenced in a study of CD8+CD57+ T cells in acquired aplastic anemia. Patients chosen for sequencing had shown CD8+CD57+ cell expansion by flow cytometry. The use of genomic DNA as template underpinned the TCR beta VDJ and CDR3 profiling. TCRdb analysed the reads with MiXCR anew, one entry per CDR3 protein. The sample consists of under 200,000 distinct CDR3 sequences, roughly 48% of them appearing once. The source material was sorted CD4+, CD8+, or CD8+CD57+ T cells (not recorded which) from PBMCs. The receptors come from a human donor with aplastic anemia.

With regard to this clonotype: Since a much larger clone is just one base distant, this may be a read error. The chain combines TRBV9 with TRBJ1-3; weak D call: TRBD1 (6 bases). In germline, CDR1 is SGDLS, CDR2 YYNGEE. The CDR3 is 17 amino acids. The CDR3 nucleotides are TGTGCCAGCAGCAACGGACAGTTTCTCTCCTCTGAAAACACCATATATTTT. Its protein is CASSNGQFLSSENTIYF.

This clonotype came up a few times. This sequence joins TRBV30 and TRBJ1-1; 8 nucleotides match TRBD1. CDR1 is GTSNPN and CDR2 is SVGIG in the germline V gene (reference sequence). Unmatched junction bases numbered 6, after V lost 3 bases and J lost 3 bases. The CDR3 sequence is 14 residues long. The CDR3: CAWRRPGGYTEAFF. The DNA for the CDR3 is TGTGCCTGGAGACGGCCAGGGGGCTACACTGAAGCTTTCTTT.

V usage is TRBV14 and J usage is TRBJ2-3, with 10 bases fitting TRBD1. CDR1 is SGHDN and CDR2 is FVKESK in the germline V gene. Germline trimming cut 2 bases from V and 1 base from J; bases unmatched to any gene: 6. This CDR3 region has 17 residues. Written as DNA, the CDR3 is TGTGCCAGCAGCCAAACGCGGGACAGGGGTGGCACAGATACGCAGTATTTT. Its translation: CASSQTRDRGGTDTQYF.

The rearrangement links TRBV2 to TRBJ1-2; tentative D call: TRBD1 (6 bases). The germline V gene has CDR1 SNHLY and CDR2 FYNNEI. Trimming removed 3 bases at V and 4 bases at J, with 9 bases between. The CDR3 totals 13 residues. Here the CDR3 DNA reads TGTGCCAGCAGTGAGGGACATACCTATGGCTACACCTTC. Amino acids: CASSEGHTYGYTF.

V usage is TRBV24-1 and J usage is TRBJ2-7; 10 bases map to TRBD1. This CDR3 is built from 15 residues. Germline loops: CDR1 KGHDR, CDR2 SFDVKD. V gave up 4 bases and J gave up 5 bases; unmatched junction bases: 7. This CDR3 reads CATSETGTGVDEQYF. Written as DNA, the CDR3 is TGTGCCACCAGTGAGACCGGGACAGGGGTCGACGAGCAGTACTTC.

The V call is TRBV12-3 or TRBV12-4, the J call TRBJ1-6; D call uncertain. The CDR3 consists of 13 residues. The V end lost 4 bases, the J end lost 5 bases, and 6 bases lay between the germline ends. The CDR3 sequence: CASSSSDNSPLHF. CDR3 nucleotides: TGTGCCAGCAGTTCGTCAGATAATTCACCCCTCCACTTT.

V and J are TRBV7-3 and TRBJ2-5, with D unresolved. The CDR3 totals 14 residues. Trimming took 2 bases from V and 4 from J, leaving 11 bases between them. Germline CDR1 is SGHTA and CDR2 is FQGTGA. The CDR3 sequence: CASSLGPTRETQYF. The DNA of the CDR3 is TGTGCCAGCAGCTTAGGACCAACGCGAGAGACCCAGTACTTC.

This chain connects TRBV6-1 to TRBJ2-1; D is undetermined. Trimming shortened V by 8 bases and J by 7 bases, and 9 bases separated the two germline ends. The CDR3 spans 11 residues. Germline loops: CDR1 MNHNS, CDR2 SASEGT. The chain's CDR3 is CASEGRNEQFF. CDR3 nucleotides: TGTGCCAGCGAAGGAAGAAATGAGCAGTTCTTC.

The rearrangement joins TRBV6-4 to TRBJ2-1; 10 positions match TRBD2. J gave up 9 bases and V 2 bases, and 16 bases lay outside the gene matches. Germline CDR1 and CDR2: MRHNA and SNTAGT. The CDR3 consists of 18 residues. The CDR3 DNA reads TGTGCCAGCAGTGACGTGGCTAGCGGGAGTTTAAGGGAGACTGAGCAGTTCTTC. It yields the protein CASSDVASGSLRETEQFF.

The gene calls are TRBV7-6 and TRBJ1-5, with 8 nucleotides matching TRBD1. V was pared by 4 bases and J by 6 bases, with 8 bases of the junction left unmatched. Germline V gives CDR1 SGHVS, CDR2 FNYEAQ. The CDR3 covers 15 residues. In DNA form, the CDR3 reads TGTGCCAGCAGCTCCGGTACAGGGGGAGGTCAGCCCCAGCATTTT. It encodes CASSSGTGGGQPQHF. Combining the CDR3 with reference TRBV7-6 and TRBJ1-5 gives the whole variable domain GAGVSQSPRYKVTKRGQDVALRCDPISGHVSLYWYRQALGQGPEFLTYFNYEAQQDKSGLPNDRFSAERPEGSISTLTIQRTEQRDSAMYRCASSSGTGGGQPQHFGDGTRLSIL.